This paragraph covers one T cell receptor (beta chain) sequence. Autologous stem cell transplantation was followed by relapse in every patient, and brentuximab vedotin exposure varied. Looked up from germline, CDR1 is MGHRA and CDR2 is YSYEKL. This CDR3 spans 15 amino acids. Between the trimmed V and J ends, which lost 0 bases and 4 bases, there was a span of 10 bases. The data were taken from a study of PD-1 blockade in classical Hodgkin lymphoma. Clones were read by immunoSEQ multiplex PCR, and TCRdb kept only the in-frame ones, dropping some. The data contain about 13,000 clones, roughly 84% of them singletons.

The chain combines TRBV4-1 with TRBJ2-1; D unresolved. This receptor was identified in a human donor with classical Hodgkin lymphoma. This specimen was peripheral blood mononuclear cells (PBMCs), taken at baseline. The CDR3: CASSQDSRRYNEQFF. The CDR3 region has the DNA TGCGCCAGCAGCCAAGATTCGCGGCGGTACAATGAGCAGTTCTTC.